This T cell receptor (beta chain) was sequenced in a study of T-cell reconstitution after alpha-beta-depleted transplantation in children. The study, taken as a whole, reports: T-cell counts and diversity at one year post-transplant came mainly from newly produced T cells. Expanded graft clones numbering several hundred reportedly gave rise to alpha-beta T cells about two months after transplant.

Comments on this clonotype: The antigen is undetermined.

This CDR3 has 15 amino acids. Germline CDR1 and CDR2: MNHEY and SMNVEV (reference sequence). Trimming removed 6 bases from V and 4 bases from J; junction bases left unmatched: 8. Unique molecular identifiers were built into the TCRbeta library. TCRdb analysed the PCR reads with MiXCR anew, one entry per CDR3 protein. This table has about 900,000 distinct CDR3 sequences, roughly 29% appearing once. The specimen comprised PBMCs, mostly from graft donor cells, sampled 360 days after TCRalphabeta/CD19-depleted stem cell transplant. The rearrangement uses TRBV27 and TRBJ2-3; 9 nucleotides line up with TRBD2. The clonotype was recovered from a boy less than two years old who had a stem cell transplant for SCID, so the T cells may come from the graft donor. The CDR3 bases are TGTGCCAGCAGGACCCTCAGCGGGGGGTCAGATACGCAGTATTTT. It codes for CASRTLSGGSDTQYF.